Listed below are T cell receptor beta chains from one sample, sequenced in a study of blood T cells in healthy people across ages. TCRdb reanalysed the 5' RACE reads using MiXCR and keeps one entry per CDR3 protein. Of 1.5 million to 1.8 million distinct CDR3 sequences in the sample, around 40% were seen once. The sequencing sample was made of blood. The origin of the receptors is a woman between 18 and 29 years old in good health. Each CDR3 is given with its conserved first and last residue. The size entry is marked missing in some rows and otherwise reads once, few, many or a size class.

few,TRBV18,CASSPTLASDEQFF
-,TRBV7-2,CASSFLDRNTEAFF
-,TRBV18,CASSPPNKQGSNTEAFF
-,TRBV6-4,CASRPGHDTDTQYF
-,TRBV10-3,CAISEEGESYEQYF
many,TRBV12-5,CASGLGGTEAFF
-,TRBV29-1,CSAGQGISGPYEQYF
-,TRBV12-3/TRBV12-4,CASSLSGAISYEQYF
few,TRBV7-9,CASSLEVVWGSSYEQYF
-,TRBV29-1,CSVGTFNQPQHF
-,TRBV7-9,CASSPGLAGVRNTDTQYF
-,TRBV6-7,CASSYSTAGGAYEQYF
few,TRBV7-3,CASSIYSGGEQFF
few,TRBV9,CASSAPRTGAYGYTF
-,TRBV27,CASSPRVNQPRHF
-,TRBV12-3/TRBV12-4,CASGGLDEQYF
once,TRBV5-1,CASSLIRDAEAFF
-,TRBV2,CASSPPEGRGRGTEAFF
-,TRBV5-1,CASSRSSVPSTDTQYF
-,TRBV4-2,CASSDETSRTNYGYTF
-,TRBV29-1,CSVELGGAYNEQFF
-,TRBV6-5,CASSYSGPRRNSPLHF
few,TRBV27,CASGKSRGLLNEQFF
-,TRBV6-2/TRBV6-3,CASSLTQGREQFF
-,TRBV10-3,CAISESRQRDETQYF
few,TRBV6-5,CASRRGQLYGYTF
-,TRBV2,CAVGDLAAFSYNEQYF
-,TRBV7-3,CASSFQGARNEQFF
many,TRBV12-3/TRBV12-4,CASSLQYGYTF
-,TRBV7-9,CASSATGGFEQYF
few,TRBV7-6,CASSRETGASGNTIYF
few,TRBV7-2,CASNSGTSILSDTQYF